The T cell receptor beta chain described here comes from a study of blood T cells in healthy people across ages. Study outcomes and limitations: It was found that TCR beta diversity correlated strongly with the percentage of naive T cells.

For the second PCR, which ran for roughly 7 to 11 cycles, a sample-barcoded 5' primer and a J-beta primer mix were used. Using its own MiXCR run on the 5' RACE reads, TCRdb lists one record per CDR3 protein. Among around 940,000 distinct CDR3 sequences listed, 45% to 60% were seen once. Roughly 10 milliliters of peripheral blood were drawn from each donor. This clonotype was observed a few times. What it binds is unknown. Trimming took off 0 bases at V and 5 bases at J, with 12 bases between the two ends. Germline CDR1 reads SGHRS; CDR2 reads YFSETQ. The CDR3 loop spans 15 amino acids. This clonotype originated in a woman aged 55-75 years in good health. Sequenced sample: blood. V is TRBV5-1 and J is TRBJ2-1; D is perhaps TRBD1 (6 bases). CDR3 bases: TGCGCCAGCAGCTTGGCCCGGACAGCAGACAATGAGCAGTTCTTC. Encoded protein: CASSLARTADNEQFF.